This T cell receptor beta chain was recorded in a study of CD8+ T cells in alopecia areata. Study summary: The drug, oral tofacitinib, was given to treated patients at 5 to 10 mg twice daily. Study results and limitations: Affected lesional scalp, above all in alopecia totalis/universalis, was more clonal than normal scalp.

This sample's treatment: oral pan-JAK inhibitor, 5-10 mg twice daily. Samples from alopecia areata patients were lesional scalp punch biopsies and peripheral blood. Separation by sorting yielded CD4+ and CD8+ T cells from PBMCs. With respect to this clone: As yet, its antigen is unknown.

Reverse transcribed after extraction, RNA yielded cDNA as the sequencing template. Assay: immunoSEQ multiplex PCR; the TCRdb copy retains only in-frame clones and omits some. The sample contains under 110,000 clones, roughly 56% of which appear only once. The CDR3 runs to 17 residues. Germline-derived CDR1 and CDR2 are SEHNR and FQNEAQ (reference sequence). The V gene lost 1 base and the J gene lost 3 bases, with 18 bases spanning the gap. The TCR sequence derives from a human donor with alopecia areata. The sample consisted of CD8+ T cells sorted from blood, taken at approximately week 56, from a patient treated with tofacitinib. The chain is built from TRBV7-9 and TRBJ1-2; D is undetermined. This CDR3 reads CASSLDRRKGGYYGYTF. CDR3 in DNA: TGTGCCAGCAGCTTAGACCGGAGGAAGGGCGGGTACTATGGCTACACCTTC. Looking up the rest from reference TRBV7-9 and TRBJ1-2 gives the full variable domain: DTGVSQNPRHKITKRGQNVTFRCDPISEHNRLYWYRQTLGQGPEFLTYFQNEAQLEKSRLLSDRFSAERPKGSFSTLEIQRTEQGDSAMYLCASSLDRRKGGYYGYTFGSGTRLTVV.